The next 8 T cell receptor beta chains were all read from a single sample in a study of T cell repertoires in cytomegalovirus infection. TCRdb re-derived calls from the reads in MiXCR, one entry per CDR3 protein. This sample has around 350,000 distinct CDR3 sequences, with approximately 18% found just once. Sequenced material: PBMCs. These receptors were collected from a human donor in good health (CMV status not recorded). Some clones in this sample may be carry-over from other donors' samples.

This clonotype was observed a few times. The V and J genes are TRBV5-4 and TRBJ1-4; D may be TRBD1 (6 bases). Germline lookup yields CDR1 SGHNT and CDR2 YYREEE (reference sequence). V was trimmed by 4 bases and J by 7 bases, leaving 17 bases between them. The CDR3 spans 15 residues. CDR3 DNA: TGTGCCAGCAGCATGGGGGCCGGGATCGGTGAAAAACTGTTTTTT. Residues: CASSMGAGIGEKLFF. The full variable domain, in which reference TRBV5-4 and TRBJ1-4 provide the parts outside the CDR3, is ETGVTQSPTHLIKTRGQQVTLRCSSQSGHNTVSWYQQALGQGPQFIFQYYREEENGRGNFPPRFSGLQFPNYSSELNVNALELDDSALYLCASSMGAGIGEKLFFGSGTQLSVL.

V usage is TRBV6-6 and J usage is TRBJ1-6; D is ambiguous. The V end lost 5 bases, the J end lost 8 bases, and 16 bases lay between the germline ends. This CDR3 has 15 residues. Germline CDR1 MNHNY, CDR2 SVGAGI (reference sequence). The CDR3 DNA is TGTGCCAGCAGTCCCCGAGATCCCTCGGATTCACCCCTCCACTTT. Encoded protein: CASSPRDPSDSPLHF.

In its sample, this clonotype was seen many times. The genes are TRBV7-2 and TRBJ1-5; D gene uncertain. The length of the CDR3 is 13 residues. Trimming cost V 2 bases and J 3 bases, with 5 bases left between them. Germline CDR1 SGHTA, CDR2 FQGNSA. As DNA, the CDR3 is TGTGCCAGCAGCTTAAGAGACAATCAGCCCCAGCATTTT. Protein: CASSLRDNQPQHF. Combining the CDR3 with reference TRBV7-2 and TRBJ1-5 gives the whole variable domain GAGVSQSPSNKVTEKGKDVELRCDPISGHTALYWYRQSLGQGLEFLIYFQGNSAPDKSGLPSDRFSAERTGGSVSTLTIQRTQQEDSAVYLCASSLRDNQPQHFGDGTRLSIL.

This rearrangement joins TRBV28 to TRBJ2-1, with D possibly matching TRBD2 (6 bases). This CDR3 has 13 residues. In germline, CDR1 is MDHEN, CDR2 SYDVKM. V lost 6 bases to trimming and J lost 10 bases, with 16 bases between them. This CDR3 is CASRSLVAGEQFF. The CDR3 nucleotides are TGTGCCAGCAGGTCCCTGGTCGCGGGGGAGCAGTTCTTC.

This clonotype was observed a handful of times. The chain carries TRBV6-1 and TRBJ2-2; D is unresolved. V was pared by 7 bases and J by 2 bases, with 20 bases between. Germline CDR1 and CDR2: MNHNS and SASEGT. The length of the CDR3 is 17 residues. The CDR3 DNA is TGTGCCAGCATCCCTACCCCGAGGCAGCTTAACACCGGGGAGCTGTTTTTT. As protein: CASIPTPRQLNTGELFF.

This clonotype was recorded many times. Here the CDR3 reads CASSLDRGLGEKLFF. For the CDR3, the DNA is TGTGCCAGCAGCCTCGACAGGGGTCTCGGTGAAAAACTGTTTTTT. The chain carries TRBV7-2 and TRBJ1-4, with 8 bases that match TRBD1. The germline CDR1 and CDR2 sequences are SGHTA and FQGNSA. The CDR3 has 15 residues. Germline trimming cut 5 bases from V and 7 bases from J; bases unmatched to any gene: 9.

This clonotype occurred many times. This sequence joins TRBV7-2 and TRBJ1-4; D is uncertain. CDR1 and CDR2 from the germline V gene are SGHTA and FQGNSA. The CDR3 is 14 amino acids. V was trimmed by 6 bases and J by 2 bases, leaving 10 bases between them. CDR3 sequence reads: CASSPGRTNEKLFF. The CDR3 region has the DNA TGTGCCAGCAGTCCCGGGAGGACTAATGAAAAACTGTTTTTT.

This clonotype was seen more than once but under ten times. The chain has TRBV7-6 and TRBJ2-3; 7 nucleotides align to TRBD1. Losses at the gene ends were 6 bases for V and 2 bases for J; bases not matched to a gene: 2. Germline CDR1 SGHVS, CDR2 FNYEAQ. The CDR3 is 13 residues long. The CDR3: CASRTGNTDTQYF. In DNA, the CDR3 is TGTGCCAGCAGGACAGGGAACACAGATACGCAGTATTTT.